This T cell receptor (beta chain) was observed in a study of T cell clonotyping in hematopoietic cell transplantation. Study results and limitations: Recipient TCR diversity dropped after transplant; expanded clonotypes rose from day 30 to 180.

About this clone itself: Its antigen is currently unknown. Other DNA sequences from this sample encode an identical CDR3 as well.

The germline V and J ends were trimmed by 2 bases and 2 bases, with 1 base remaining between them. This CDR3 is built from 11 residues. Germline CDR1 MDHEN, CDR2 SYDVKM. Time point described: recipient sample about 28 days before transplant, after cytoreduction. Clones were sequenced by immunoSEQ multiplex PCR, and TCRdb holds only the in-frame ones, with some missing. The profile shows roughly 30,000 clones, roughly 80% of them singletons. V and J are TRBV28 and TRBJ2-7; D remains ambiguous. The source was peripheral blood mononuclear cells, collected before stem cell transplant. The origin of this receptor is a woman aged 30 to 39 with chronic myeloid leukemia. Some clones in this sample may be carry-over from other donors' samples. CDR3 DNA sequence: TGTGCCAGCAGTTTAACCTACGAGCAGTACTTC. This encodes CASSLTYEQYF.